The T cell receptor beta chain described here comes from a study of blood T cell repertoires in COVID-19. Study-wide background: PBMCs, B-cell-depleted T cells, or T cells provided the cDNA or gDNA that made up the material.

This CDR3 spans 16 amino acids. In the study's own analysis: Reference gene primer amplification gave nucleated cell count estimates. Profiling relied on immunoSEQ multiplex PCR, and the TCRdb table lists in-frame clones only, not all of them. D and trimming come from the DNA, and the V and J calls and clone size come from that table. Here the sample spans some 170,000 clones, 75% to 90% being singletons. The clonotype originates from a woman aged 55-70 years with acute or convalescent COVID-19. The sample comprised peripheral blood. The chain employs TRBV21-1 and TRBJ1-3; the table names TRBD1, a call not compared with the DNA. TRBV21-1 constitutes a pseudogene. For the CDR3, the DNA is TGTGCCAGCAGCAATAACAGGTCCGACTCTGGAAACACCATATATTTT. Translation: CASSNNRSDSGNTIYF.